This T cell receptor beta chain emerged from a study of CD8+ T cells in alopecia areata. The study's findings and limits: Compared with mice, patients displayed less clear TCR sharing, possibly for HLA-related reasons. Scalp repertoires also include resident alphabeta T cells from normal skin.

This clone was picked up a small number of times. Its cognate antigen is unknown. Germline trimming cut 6 bases from V and 6 bases from J; bases unmatched to any gene: 3. The V gene's germline CDR1 is MNHEY and CDR2 SMNVEV (reference sequence). The CDR3 consists of 13 residues. Extracted from the samples, RNA was reverse transcribed into cDNA to serve as the sequencing template. TCRdb keeps only in-frame clones here, not all; method: immunoSEQ multiplex PCR. Among 55,000 to 65,000 clones listed, around 40% were seen once. The V call is TRBV27, the J call TRBJ1-4; TRBD1 agrees at 8 bases. The clonotype originates from a human donor with alopecia areata. The specimen was NKG2D-low CD8+ T cells sorted from blood. CDR3: CASSTGGDEKLFF. The CDR3 DNA sequence: TGTGCCAGCAGCACAGGGGGGGATGAAAAACTGTTTTTT.